Listed below are T cell receptor beta chains from one sample, sequenced in a study of blood T cells in healthy people across ages. MiXCR, applied by TCRdb to the 5' RACE reads, yields one record per CDR3 protein. The table shows hundreds of thousands of distinct CDR3 sequences, with roughly 47% occurring only once. The sample was blood. The source is a woman between 55 and 75 years old in good health. CDR3s include the opening cysteine and the closing phenylalanine or tryptophan. The D gene is left open where the match is weak. A row's size may be missing; if present it is once, few, many or a size class.

DNA: TGTGCCACCCAAGGGACCTCCTACGAGCAGTACTTC
CDR3: CATQGTSYEQYF
V: TRBV10-3
J: TRBJ2-7
D: -
size: many

DNA: TGTGCCAGCAGCCAAGGGTCAGACAACTATGGCTACACCTTC
CDR3: CASSQGSDNYGYTF
V: TRBV3-1
J: TRBJ1-2
D: -
size: few

DNA: TGTGCCTGGAGTGTACAACTAGCGGGTCGAGGGACCCAGTACTTC
CDR3: CAWSVQLAGRGTQYF
V: TRBV30
J: TRBJ2-5
D: TRBD2
size: -

DNA: TGCGCCAGCAGCTTGGAGCAGGATCTGTTGTATTTT
CDR3: CASSLEQDLLYF
V: TRBV5-1
J: TRBJ2-3
D: -
size: many

DNA: TGTGCCAGCAGGCCAACAGGGGGTCAGATGGGAGATACGCAGTATTTT
CDR3: CASRPTGGQMGDTQYF
V: TRBV6-5
J: TRBJ2-3
D: TRBD1
size: -

DNA: TGTGCCAGCAGCCCCCGCCTGTCTAGACAGGACTACTACAATGAGCAGTTCTTC
CDR3: CASSPRLSRQDYYNEQFF
V: TRBV27
J: TRBJ2-1
D: -
size: few

DNA: TGTGCCAGCAGTTGGACTGGGTCTGGGGCCAACGTCCTGACTTTC
CDR3: CASSWTGSGANVLTF
V: TRBV2
J: TRBJ2-6
D: -
size: -

DNA: TGCAGTGCTAGATCCGGAGGGGCAGATAACTATGGCTACACCTTC
CDR3: CSARSGGADNYGYTF
V: TRBV20-1
J: TRBJ1-2
D: -
size: -

DNA: TGCAGTGCCCAAGGCCAGGTTGGCGAGCAGTACTTC
CDR3: CSAQGQVGEQYF
V: TRBV20-1
J: TRBJ2-7
D: -
size: few

DNA: TGTGCCATCAGTGCGATCGGGAGGGATTCACCCCTCCACTTT
CDR3: CAISAIGRDSPLHF
V: TRBV10-3
J: TRBJ1-6
D: -
size: few

DNA: TGTGCCATCAGTGAGACGGGCGGCCAGCCCCAGCATTTT
CDR3: CAISETGGQPQHF
V: TRBV10-3
J: TRBJ1-5
D: -
size: -

DNA: TGTGCCTGGAGTGTGGGGAGTGGCTACACCTTC
CDR3: CAWSVGSGYTF
V: TRBV30
J: TRBJ1-2
D: -
size: few

DNA: TGTGCCAGCAGCTTTATGAGGAACGAGCAGTTCTTC
CDR3: CASSFMRNEQFF
V: TRBV7-2
J: TRBJ2-1
D: -
size: -

DNA: TGTGCCAGCACATGGGTTGGGACAGGGGGTGGGAATGAGCAGTTCTTC
CDR3: CASTWVGTGGGNEQFF
V: TRBV7-2
J: TRBJ2-1
D: TRBD1
size: many

DNA: TGTGCCAGCAGTTCCGGGACCAACACCGGGGAGCTGTTTTTT
CDR3: CASSSGTNTGELFF
V: TRBV12-3/TRBV12-4
J: TRBJ2-2
D: -
size: many

DNA: TGCAGCGTGAGACCTATGAACACTGAAGCTTTCTTT
CDR3: CSVRPMNTEAFF
V: TRBV29-1
J: TRBJ1-1
D: -
size: -

DNA: TGTGCCAGCAGCGTAGCGGAGGGGGCGATCGACGAGCAGTACTTC
CDR3: CASSVAEGAIDEQYF
V: TRBV9
J: TRBJ2-7
D: -
size: -

DNA: TGTGCCATCCGTTGGACGGATACCTACGAGCAGTACTTC
CDR3: CAIRWTDTYEQYF
V: TRBV10-3
J: TRBJ2-7
D: -
size: few

DNA: TGTGCCAGCAGCCCATCGAGCGGGAGGATGTCCTACGAGCAGTACTTC
CDR3: CASSPSSGRMSYEQYF
V: TRBV5-4
J: TRBJ2-7
D: TRBD2
size: -

DNA: TGTGCCAGCAGTAACGGACGAGCGGGAGCCTACGAGCAGTACTTC
CDR3: CASSNGRAGAYEQYF
V: TRBV28
J: TRBJ2-7
D: TRBD2
size: -

DNA: TGTGCCAGCAGTGGGACTAGCCTTGGCAATGAGCAGTTCTTC
CDR3: CASSGTSLGNEQFF
V: TRBV12-3/TRBV12-4
J: TRBJ2-1
D: TRBD2
size: many

DNA: TGCAGTGGCAATCAGGGCCAGGGAGCAGAGACCCAGTACTTC
CDR3: CSGNQGQGAETQYF
V: TRBV20-1
J: TRBJ2-5
D: -
size: once

DNA: TGTGCCAGCAGCCAATGGGCAGGGGGCGCGGAGACCCAGTACTTC
CDR3: CASSQWAGGAETQYF
V: TRBV3-1
J: TRBJ2-5
D: TRBD1
size: -

DNA: TGTGCCAGCAGCAGTTTCGACCCCCAAGAGACCCAGTACTTC
CDR3: CASSSFDPQETQYF
V: TRBV27
J: TRBJ2-5
D: -
size: -

DNA: TGTGCCAGCAGTTCCCCGGACCGCCAAGAGACCCAGTACTTC
CDR3: CASSSPDRQETQYF
V: TRBV28
J: TRBJ2-5
D: -
size: -